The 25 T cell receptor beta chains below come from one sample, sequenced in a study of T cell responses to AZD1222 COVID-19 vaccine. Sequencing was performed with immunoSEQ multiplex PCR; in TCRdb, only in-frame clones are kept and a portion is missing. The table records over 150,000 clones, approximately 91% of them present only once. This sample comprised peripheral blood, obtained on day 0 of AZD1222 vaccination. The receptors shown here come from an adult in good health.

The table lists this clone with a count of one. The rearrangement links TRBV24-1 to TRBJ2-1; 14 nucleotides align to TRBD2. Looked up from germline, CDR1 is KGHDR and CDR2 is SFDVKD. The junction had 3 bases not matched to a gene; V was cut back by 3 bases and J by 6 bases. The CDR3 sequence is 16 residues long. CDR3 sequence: CATSDPGLAGGNEQFF. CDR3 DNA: TGTGCCACCAGTGATCCCGGACTAGCGGGGGGCAATGAGCAGTTCTTC.

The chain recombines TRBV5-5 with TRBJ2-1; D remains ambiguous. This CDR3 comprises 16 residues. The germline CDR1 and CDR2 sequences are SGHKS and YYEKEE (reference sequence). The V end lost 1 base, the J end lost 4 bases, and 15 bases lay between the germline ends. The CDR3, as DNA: TGTGCCAGCAGCTTGCCGCGGAGTGACAATTACAATGAGCAGTTCTTC. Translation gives CASSLPRSDNYNEQFF.

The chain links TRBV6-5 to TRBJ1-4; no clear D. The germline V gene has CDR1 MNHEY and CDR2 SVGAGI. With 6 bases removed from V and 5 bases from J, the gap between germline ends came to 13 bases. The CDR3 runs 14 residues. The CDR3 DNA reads TGTGCCAGCAGGTCGGGCAGAAGAAATGAAAAACTGTTTTTT. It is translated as CASRSGRRNEKLFF.

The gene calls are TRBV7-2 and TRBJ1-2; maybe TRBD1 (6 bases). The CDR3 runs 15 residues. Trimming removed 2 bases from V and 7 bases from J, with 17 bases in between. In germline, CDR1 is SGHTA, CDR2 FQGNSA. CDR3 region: CASSLILGAAGGYTF. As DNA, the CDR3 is TGTGCCAGCAGCTTAATCCTGGGGGCAGCCGGTGGCTACACCTTC.

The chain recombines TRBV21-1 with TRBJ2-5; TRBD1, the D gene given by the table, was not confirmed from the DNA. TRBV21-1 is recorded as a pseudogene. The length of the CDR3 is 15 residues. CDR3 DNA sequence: TGTGCCAGCAGCAAAATCGTGGCCCACCAAGAGACCCAGTACTTC. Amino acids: CASSKIVAHQETQYF.

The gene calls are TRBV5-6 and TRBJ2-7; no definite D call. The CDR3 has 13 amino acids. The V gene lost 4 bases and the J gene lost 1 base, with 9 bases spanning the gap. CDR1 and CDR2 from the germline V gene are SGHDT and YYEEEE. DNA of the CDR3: TGTGCCAGCAGCCACGCCGGGTCCTACGAGCAGTACTTC. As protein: CASSHAGSYEQYF. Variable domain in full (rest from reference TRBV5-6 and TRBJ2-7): DAGVTQSPTHLIKTRGQQVTLRCSPKSGHDTVSWYQQALGQGPQFIFQYYEEEERQRGNFPDRFSGHQFPNYSSELNVNALLLGDSALYLCASSHAGSYEQYFGPGTRLTVT.

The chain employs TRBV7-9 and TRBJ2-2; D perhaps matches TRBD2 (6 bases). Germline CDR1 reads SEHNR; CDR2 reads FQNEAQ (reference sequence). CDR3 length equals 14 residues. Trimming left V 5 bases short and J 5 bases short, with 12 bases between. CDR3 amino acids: CASSPHGGTGELFF. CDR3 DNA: TGTGCCAGCAGCCCCCACGGGGGTACCGGGGAGCTGTTTTTT.

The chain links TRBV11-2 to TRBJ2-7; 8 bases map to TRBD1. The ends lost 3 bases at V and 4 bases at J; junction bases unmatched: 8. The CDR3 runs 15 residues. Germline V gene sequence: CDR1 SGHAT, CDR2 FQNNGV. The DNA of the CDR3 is TGTGCCAGCAGCTTTGACAGGGGCTCCTTTTACGAGCAGTACTTC. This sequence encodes CASSFDRGSFYEQYF.

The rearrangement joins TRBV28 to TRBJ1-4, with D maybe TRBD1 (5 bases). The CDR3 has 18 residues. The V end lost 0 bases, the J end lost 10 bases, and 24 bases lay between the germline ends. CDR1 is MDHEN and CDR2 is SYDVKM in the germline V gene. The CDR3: CASSLWGGSENKMGKLFF. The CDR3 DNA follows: TGTGCCAGCAGTTTATGGGGGGGGTCAGAGAACAAAATGGGAAAACTGTTTTTT. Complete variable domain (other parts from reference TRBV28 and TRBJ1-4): DVKVTQSSRYLVKRTGEKVFLECVQDMDHENMFWYRQDPGLGLRLIYFSYDVKMKEKGDIPEGYSVSREKKERFSLILESASTNQTSMYLCASSLWGGSENKMGKLFFGSGTQLSVL.

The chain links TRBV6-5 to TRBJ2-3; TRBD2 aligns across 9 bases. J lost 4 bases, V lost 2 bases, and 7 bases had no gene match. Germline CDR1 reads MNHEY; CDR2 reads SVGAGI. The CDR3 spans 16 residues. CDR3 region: CASSYGAGGGADTQYF. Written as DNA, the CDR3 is TGTGCCAGCAGTTACGGGGCGGGAGGGGGCGCAGATACGCAGTATTTT.

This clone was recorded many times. In DNA form, the CDR3 reads TGTGCCAGCAGCTTAGATACCGGATACTTCTCTGGAAACACCATATATTTT. Translation: CASSLDTGYFSGNTIYF. The chain carries TRBV7-8 and TRBJ1-3; D gene ambiguous. Trimming took off 1 base at V and 0 bases at J, with 13 bases between the two ends. CDR1 and CDR2 (germline): SGHVS, FQNEAQ. This CDR3 has 17 residues. Together with reference TRBV7-8 and TRBJ1-3, the CDR3 gives the full variable domain: GAGVSQSPRYKVAKRGQDVALRCDPISGHVSLFWYQQALGQGPEFLTYFQNEAQLDKSGLPSDRFFAERPEGSVSTLKIQRTQQEDSAVYLCASSLDTGYFSGNTIYFGEGSWLTVV.

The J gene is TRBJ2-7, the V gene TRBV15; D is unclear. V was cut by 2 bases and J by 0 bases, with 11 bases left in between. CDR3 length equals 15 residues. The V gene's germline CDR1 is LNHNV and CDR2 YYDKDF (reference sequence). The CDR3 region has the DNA TGTGCCACCAGCAGATCCCAGGCTAGCTCCTACGAGCAGTACTTC. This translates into CATSRSQASSYEQYF.

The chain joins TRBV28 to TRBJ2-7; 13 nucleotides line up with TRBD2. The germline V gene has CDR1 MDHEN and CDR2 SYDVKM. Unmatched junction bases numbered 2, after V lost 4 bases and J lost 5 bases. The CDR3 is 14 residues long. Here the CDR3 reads CASSSTSGRDEQYF. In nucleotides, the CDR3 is TGTGCCAGCAGTTCAACTAGCGGGAGGGACGAGCAGTACTTC.

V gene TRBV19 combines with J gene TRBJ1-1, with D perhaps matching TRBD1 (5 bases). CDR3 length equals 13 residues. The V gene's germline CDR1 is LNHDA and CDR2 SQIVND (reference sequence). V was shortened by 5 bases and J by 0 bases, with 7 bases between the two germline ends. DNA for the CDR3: TGTGCCAGTAGTCCAGGGTTGAACACTGAAGCTTTCTTT. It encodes CASSPGLNTEAFF. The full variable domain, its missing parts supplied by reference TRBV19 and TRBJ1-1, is DGGITQSPKYLFRKEGQNVTLSCEQNLNHDAMYWYRQDPGQGLRLIYYSQIVNDFQKGDIAEGYSVSREKKESFPLTVTSAQKNPTAFYLCASSPGLNTEAFFGQGTRLTVV.

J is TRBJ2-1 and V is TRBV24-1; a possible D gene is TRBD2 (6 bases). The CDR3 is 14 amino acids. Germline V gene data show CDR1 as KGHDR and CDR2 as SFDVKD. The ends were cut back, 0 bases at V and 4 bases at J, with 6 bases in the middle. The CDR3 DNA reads TGTGCCACCAGTGATTTGCGGGAGTACAATGAGCAGTTCTTC. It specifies CATSDLREYNEQFF.

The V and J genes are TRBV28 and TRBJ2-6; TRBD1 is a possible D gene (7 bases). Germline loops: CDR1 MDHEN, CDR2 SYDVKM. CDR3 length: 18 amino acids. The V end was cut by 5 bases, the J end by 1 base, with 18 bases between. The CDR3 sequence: CASSPQGGSTSGANVLTF. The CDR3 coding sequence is TGTGCCAGCAGTCCTCAGGGGGGTTCGACATCTGGGGCCAACGTCCTGACTTTC.

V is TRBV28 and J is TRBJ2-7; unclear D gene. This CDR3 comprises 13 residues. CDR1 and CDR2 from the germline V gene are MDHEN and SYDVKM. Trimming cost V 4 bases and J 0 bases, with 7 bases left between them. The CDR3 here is CASSSGSSYEQYF. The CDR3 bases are TGTGCCAGCAGTTCGGGTTCCTCCTACGAGCAGTACTTC.

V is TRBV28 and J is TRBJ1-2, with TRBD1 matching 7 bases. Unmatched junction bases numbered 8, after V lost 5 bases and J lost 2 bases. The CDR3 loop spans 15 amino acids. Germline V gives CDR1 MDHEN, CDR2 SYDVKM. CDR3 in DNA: TGTGCCAGCAGTAATTATCGGGACAGAAACTATGGCTACACCTTC. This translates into CASSNYRDRNYGYTF.

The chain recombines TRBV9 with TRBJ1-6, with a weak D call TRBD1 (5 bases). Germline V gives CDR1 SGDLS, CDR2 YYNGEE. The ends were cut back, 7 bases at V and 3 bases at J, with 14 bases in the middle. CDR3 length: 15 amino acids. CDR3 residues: CASGRGNDYNSPLHF. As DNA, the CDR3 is TGTGCCAGCGGGCGGGGGAACGACTATAATTCACCCCTCCACTTT. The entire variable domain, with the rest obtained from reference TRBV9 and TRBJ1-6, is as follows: DSGVTQTPKHLITATGQRVTLRCSPRSGDLSVYWYQQSLDQGLQFLIQYYNGEERAKGNILERFSAQQFPDLHSELNLSSLELGDSALYFCASGRGNDYNSPLHFGNGTRLTVT.

CDR3 in DNA: TGTGCCAGCAGTCCCCATTGGGGGTCTGAAGCTTTCTTT. Its translation: CASSPHWGSEAFF. The V and J genes are TRBV6-5 and TRBJ1-1; perhaps TRBD1 as D (5 bases). Trimming removed 5 bases at V and 6 bases at J, with 13 bases between. From germline, CDR1 is MNHEY and CDR2 SVGAGI. CDR3 length equals 13 residues.

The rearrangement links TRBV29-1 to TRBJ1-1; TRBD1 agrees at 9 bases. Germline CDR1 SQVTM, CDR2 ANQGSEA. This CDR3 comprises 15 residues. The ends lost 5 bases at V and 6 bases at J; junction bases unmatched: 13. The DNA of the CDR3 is TGCAGCGTTCCGGGACAGGGTTTCGGGATCGCTGAAGCTTTCTTT. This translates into CSVPGQGFGIAEAFF.

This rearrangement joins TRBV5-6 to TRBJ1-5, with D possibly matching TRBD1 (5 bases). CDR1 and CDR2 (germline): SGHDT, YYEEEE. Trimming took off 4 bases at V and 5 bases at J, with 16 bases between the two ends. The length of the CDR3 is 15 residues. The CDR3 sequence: CASSPWDFRHQPQHF. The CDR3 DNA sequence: TGTGCCAGCAGCCCGTGGGACTTTCGCCATCAGCCCCAGCATTTT.

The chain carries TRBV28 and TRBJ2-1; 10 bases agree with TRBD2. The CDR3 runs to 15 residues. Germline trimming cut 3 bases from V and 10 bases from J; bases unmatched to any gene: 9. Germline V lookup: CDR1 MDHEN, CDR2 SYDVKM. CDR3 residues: CASSFPGLADLEQFF. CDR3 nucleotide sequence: TGTGCCAGCAGTTTCCCCGGACTAGCGGATCTCGAGCAGTTCTTC.

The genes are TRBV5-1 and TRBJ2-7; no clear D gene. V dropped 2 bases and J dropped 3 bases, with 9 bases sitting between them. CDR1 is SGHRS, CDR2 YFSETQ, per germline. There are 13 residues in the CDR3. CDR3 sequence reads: CASSFDTNYEQYF. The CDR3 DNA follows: TGCGCCAGCAGCTTTGACACAAACTACGAGCAGTACTTC. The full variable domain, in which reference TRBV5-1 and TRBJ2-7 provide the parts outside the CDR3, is KAGVTQTPRYLIKTRGQQVTLSCSPISGHRSVSWYQQTPGQGLQFLFEYFSETQRNKGNFPGRFSGRQFSNSRSEMNVSTLELGDSALYLCASSFDTNYEQYFGPGTRLTVT.

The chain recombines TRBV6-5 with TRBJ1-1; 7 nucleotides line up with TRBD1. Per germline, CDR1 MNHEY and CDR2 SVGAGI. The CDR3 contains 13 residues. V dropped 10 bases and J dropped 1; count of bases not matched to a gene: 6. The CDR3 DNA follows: TGTGCCACCAGGGGGGGGCCGAACACTGAAGCTTTCTTT. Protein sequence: CATRGGPNTEAFF.